The text below deals with one TCR beta chain. In the original processing: After removing out-of-frame reads, 2,204,828 distinct TCRbeta sequences remained. Data came from immunoSEQ multiplex PCR; TCRdb stores just in-frame clones and leaves some out. Clonal size and the V and J genes are those of that table, whereas D and trimming came from the DNA. The profile shows 25,000 to 35,000 clones, approximately 76% of them singletons. This sample is drawn from a study of memory CD4+ T cells and cytomegalovirus serostatus. Study-level information: Of the healthy Belgian adults, 8 to 10 were CMV seropositive and 20 to 30 seronegative.

The sort gate was single viable CD3+CD4+CD8-CD45RO+ cells for memory CD4+ T cells. CD4+ T cells were isolated by positive magnetic selection. The sequenced sample was memory CD4+ T cells from blood. The clonotype originates from an adult in good health and CMV-seronegative. Some clones in this sample may be carry-over from other donors' samples.

CDR3 sequence: CASNFGTAANYGYTF. CDR3 bases: TGCGCCAGCAACTTCGGGACAGCCGCTAACTATGGCTACACCTTC. This chain links TRBV5-1 with TRBJ1-2, with 7 bases matching TRBD1. CDR1 is SGHRS and CDR2 is YFSETQ in the germline V gene. The V and J ends lost 6 bases and 0 bases, in that order; junction bases with no gene match: 8. The CDR3 contains 15 residues.